Sequencing of this TCR beta chain was carried out in a study of blood T cell repertoires in COVID-19. Study summary: Some COVID-19 samples were acute and others convalescent; all came from the United States, Italy and Spain. PBMCs, B-cell-depleted T cells, or T cells provided the cDNA or gDNA that made up the material.

Cohorts were assigned according to the clinical history that participants reported. The sample holds one count of this clone. Measured with immunoSEQ multiplex PCR; TCRdb has only the in-frame clones, and not every one. The sample has about 210,000 clones; roughly 86% are singletons. The TCR sequence derives from a man between 18 and 29 years old with acute COVID-19. The specimen sequenced was PBMCs or T cells enriched from blood (not recorded which).

The CDR3 spells CASSPDRSTGELFF. CDR3 sequence (DNA): TGTGCCAGCAGTCCGGACAGAAGCACCGGGGAGCTGTTTTTT. V usage is TRBV28 and J usage is TRBJ2-2, with D possibly matching TRBD1 (6 bases). The CDR3 contains 14 residues. Germline V gene sequence: CDR1 MDHEN, CDR2 SYDVKM. Deletions cut 5 bases from V and 4 bases from J, with 11 bases between.